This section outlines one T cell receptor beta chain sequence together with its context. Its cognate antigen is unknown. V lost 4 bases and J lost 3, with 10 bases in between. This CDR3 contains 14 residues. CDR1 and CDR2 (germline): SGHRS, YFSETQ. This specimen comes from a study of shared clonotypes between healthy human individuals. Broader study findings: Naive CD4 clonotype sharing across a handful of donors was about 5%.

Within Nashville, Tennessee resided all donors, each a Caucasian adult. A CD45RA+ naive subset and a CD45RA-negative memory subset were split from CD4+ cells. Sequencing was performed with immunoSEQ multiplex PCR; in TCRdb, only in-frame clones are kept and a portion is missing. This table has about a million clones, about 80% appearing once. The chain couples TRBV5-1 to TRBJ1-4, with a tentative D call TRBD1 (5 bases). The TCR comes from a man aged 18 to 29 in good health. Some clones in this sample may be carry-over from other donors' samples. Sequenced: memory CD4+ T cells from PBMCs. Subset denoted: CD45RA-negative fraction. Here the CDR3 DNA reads TGCGCCAGCAGCCCTGAAGGGGCTAATGAAAAACTGTTTTTT. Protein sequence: CASSPEGANEKLFF.